A single sample gave rise to the 2 T cell receptor beta chains below, sequenced in a study of blood T cell repertoires in COVID-19. Profiling relied on immunoSEQ multiplex PCR, and the TCRdb table lists in-frame clones only, not all of them. The table lists over 250,000 clones, around nine tenths of them singletons. Sequencing was performed on peripheral blood. These receptors were taken from a woman aged 55-70 years with acute or convalescent COVID-19.

V gene TRBV4-3 combines with J gene TRBJ1-1; D uncertain. Trimming shortened V by 0 bases and J by 1 base, and 9 bases separated the two germline ends. The CDR3 is 15 residues long. Germline loops: CDR1 LGHNA, CDR2 YSLEER. DNA for the CDR3: TGCGCCAGCAGCCAAGATTTAATCCCGAACACTGAAGCTTTCTTT. Translated, it gives CASSQDLIPNTEAFF.

Here the CDR3 DNA reads TGTGCCAGCAGTTTTGCGGGGCTCGGTGAGACCCAGTACTTC. Its translation is CASSFAGLGETQYF. The chain has TRBV28 and TRBJ2-5, with D perhaps matching TRBD2 (6 bases). CDR3 length: 14 amino acids. Between the trimmed V and J ends, which lost 3 bases and 5 bases, there was a span of 13 bases. Germline V lookup: CDR1 MDHEN, CDR2 SYDVKM.